Sequencing of this T cell receptor beta chain was carried out in a study of cytomegalovirus exposure and HLA in healthy donors. Looking at the study overall: The 120 validation repertoires matched the 500 to 750 first-cohort repertoires in platform, a later analysis reported. The study, taken as a whole, reports: High specificity and sensitivity for cytomegalovirus status were reported for the classifier. The study put around 180 TCR beta chains on its list as cytomegalovirus-associated.

Libraries were prepared by immunoSEQ multiplex PCR; TCRdb keeps only in-frame clonotypes and omits some of them. Of about 360,000 clones in the sample, roughly 89% were seen once. The germline CDR1 and CDR2 sequences are SEHNR and FQNEAQ (reference sequence). V shed 5 bases and J shed 7 bases, with 12 bases lying between them. This CDR3 has 13 residues. To note about this clone: Its antigen is undetermined.

The chain links TRBV7-9 to TRBJ2-1, with a tentative D call TRBD2 (6 bases). The sequencing sample was made of PBMCs. The receptor comes from a woman younger than 35 in good health and CMV-seronegative. CDR3 sequence (DNA): TGTGCCAGCAGCCTCGGGGGAGGAAATGAGCAGTTCTTC. Its translation is CASSLGGGNEQFF.